This T cell receptor beta chain appears in the sequencing data of a study of blood T cell repertoires in COVID-19. On the study more broadly: Both acute and convalescent COVID-19 samples were obtained from the United States, Italy and Spain. In each case, the material was cDNA or gDNA derived from T cells, B-cell-depleted T cells, or PBMCs.

As handled by the study authors: The assay estimated nucleated cells by amplifying reference gene primers. The repertoire was sequenced with immunoSEQ multiplex PCR; TCRdb's copy has only in-frame clones and lacks some. V and J calls and clone size come straight from that table; D and trimming were deduced from the DNA. In the table there are about 74,000 clones, approximately 86% of which are singletons. With 0 bases removed from V and 7 bases from J, the gap between germline ends came to 14 bases. There are 16 residues in the CDR3. Germline values: CDR1 SGHRS, CDR2 YFSETQ. The sequence was obtained from a woman over 75 with active or convalescent COVID-19. This rearrangement joins TRBV5-1 to TRBJ1-6, with D possibly TRBD1 on 5 matching bases. Sample: peripheral blood. CDR3 residues: CASSLGGGPLNSPLHF. CDR3 DNA: TGCGCCAGCAGCTTGGGGGGGGGACCTTTAAATTCACCCCTCCACTTT.